Listed below are T cell receptor beta chains from one sample, sequenced in a study of identical twins. Via MiXCR, TCRdb re-called the 5' RACE reads, giving one row per CDR3 protein. The table has 400,000 to 500,000 distinct CDR3 sequences, 14% seen once. The same sample was also used in a study of yellow fever vaccine responses in identical twins.

Sequencing used CD4+ T cells sorted from blood. The source is a woman aged 18-29 years in good health. Both conserved end residues are part of each CDR3. Fields, in order: J gene, D gene, clone size, V gene, CDR3 DNA, CDR3 protein. The D gene is left open where the match is weak. Not every row has a clone size; where given, it reads once, few, many or a size class.

J: TRBJ2-2
D: TRBD2
size: .
V: TRBV28
DNA: TGTGCCAGCATCACCCCGCGGGGAGGGACCGGGGAGCTGTTTTTT
CDR3: CASITPRGGTGELFF

J: TRBJ2-3
D: TRBD2
size: few
V: TRBV24-1
DNA: TGTGCCACCAGTGATCCAGCGGGAGGGGGGACTGATACGCAGTATTTT
CDR3: CATSDPAGGGTDTQYF

J: TRBJ2-6
D: .
size: few
V: TRBV28
DNA: TGTGCCAGCACTTTAGGACTGTCTGGGGCCAACGTCCTGACTTTC
CDR3: CASTLGLSGANVLTF

J: TRBJ1-6
D: .
size: many
V: TRBV20-1
DNA: TGCAGTGCTAGAGCTTTTGACTCTCGCTCCTATAATTCACCCCTCCACTTT
CDR3: CSARAFDSRSYNSPLHF

J: TRBJ2-5
D: .
size: many
V: TRBV2
DNA: TGTGCCAGCAGTAAGGGACAAATCGAGCGGGAGACCCAGTACTTC
CDR3: CASSKGQIERETQYF

J: TRBJ1-2
D: .
size: few
V: TRBV18
DNA: TGTGCCAGCTCACCCGAAGGACAGCCTAACTATGGCTACACCTTC
CDR3: CASSPEGQPNYGYTF

J: TRBJ2-1
D: TRBD1
size: many
V: TRBV10-2
DNA: TGCGCCAGCAGTGGACAGGGATGGGATGAGCAGTTCTTC
CDR3: CASSGQGWDEQFF

J: TRBJ2-7
D: .
size: few
V: TRBV11-2
DNA: TGTGCCAGCACCCAGACAGACTTAACCTACGAGCAGTACTTC
CDR3: CASTQTDLTYEQYF

J: TRBJ1-4
D: .
size: many
V: TRBV29-1
DNA: TGCAGCGCCACGGACTCGGCGCGTAGGGAAAAACTGTTTTTT
CDR3: CSATDSARREKLFF

J: TRBJ1-2
D: .
size: .
V: TRBV3-1
DNA: TGTGCCAGCAGCCAAGATCTCGGGAATGCCTATGGCTACACCTTC
CDR3: CASSQDLGNAYGYTF

J: TRBJ1-6
D: .
size: .
V: TRBV10-3
DNA: TGTGCCATCAGTGAGGGGGATGGGGGTGATAATTCACCCCTCCACTTT
CDR3: CAISEGDGGDNSPLHF

J: TRBJ2-1
D: TRBD2
size: many
V: TRBV12-3/TRBV12-4
DNA: TGTGCCAGCAGCTCGATAGCGGGGTCCTACAATGAGCAGTTCTTC
CDR3: CASSSIAGSYNEQFF

J: TRBJ2-5
D: TRBD1
size: many
V: TRBV7-2
DNA: TGTGCCAGCAGCCTGGGACAGGGTATGGGTAAAGAGACCCAGTACTTC
CDR3: CASSLGQGMGKETQYF

J: TRBJ2-3
D: TRBD2
size: .
V: TRBV5-5
DNA: TGTGCCAGCGCCCGGGGGAGGGGTACGCAGTATTTT
CDR3: CASARGRGTQYF

J: TRBJ2-3
D: .
size: few
V: TRBV7-2
DNA: TGTGCCAGCAGCTTAGGGCTTATCACAGATACGCAGTATTTT
CDR3: CASSLGLITDTQYF

J: TRBJ2-2
D: .
size: few
V: TRBV27
DNA: TGTGCCAGCACGAGGACAGCAAAATTTTTGAACACCGGGGAGCTGTTTTTT
CDR3: CASTRTAKFLNTGELFF

J: TRBJ2-7
D: TRBD2
size: .
V: TRBV6-5
DNA: TGTGCCAGCAGTTACCCGAGCAGGTTGCTAGCGGGGAGCTCCTACGAGCAGTACTTC
CDR3: CASSYPSRLLAGSSYEQYF

J: TRBJ2-7
D: .
size: few
V: TRBV7-9
DNA: TGTGCCAGCAGCTTATTCAGGGGCGAGCAGTACTTC
CDR3: CASSLFRGEQYF

J: TRBJ2-7
D: TRBD1
size: .
V: TRBV6-5
DNA: TGTGCCAGCAGTTACTCGAGGGGGCCACAATACGAGCAGTACTTC
CDR3: CASSYSRGPQYEQYF

J: TRBJ2-5
D: .
size: few
V: TRBV9
DNA: TGTGCCAGCAGCGTAGCTCAGGGGGGGCGGCAAGAGACCCAGTACTTC
CDR3: CASSVAQGGRQETQYF

J: TRBJ2-5
D: TRBD2
size: few
V: TRBV9
DNA: TGTGCCAGCAGCGTATCTAGCGGGGGGCCTCAAGAGACCCAGTACTTC
CDR3: CASSVSSGGPQETQYF

J: TRBJ2-1
D: TRBD2
size: few
V: TRBV20-1
DNA: TGCAGTGCTACCGTGGGTATAGCGGGAGGGCTAAATGAGCAGTTCTTC
CDR3: CSATVGIAGGLNEQFF

J: TRBJ2-1
D: .
size: .
V: TRBV5-8
DNA: TGTGCCATCAGCCAGACCGGGGACAACAATGAGCAGTTCTTC
CDR3: CAISQTGDNNEQFF

J: TRBJ1-6
D: .
size: many
V: TRBV6-1
DNA: TGTGCCAGCAGCAACCCGGACGGTTCACCCCTCCACTTT
CDR3: CASSNPDGSPLHF

J: TRBJ2-1
D: TRBD2
size: .
V: TRBV20-1
DNA: TGCAGTGCCCCTCCGGCTAGCGGGAAGGCCTACAATGAGCAGTTCTTC
CDR3: CSAPPASGKAYNEQFF

J: TRBJ2-3
D: .
size: .
V: TRBV20-1
DNA: TGCAGTGCTAGAGACTGGGACACAGATACGCAGTATTTT
CDR3: CSARDWDTDTQYF

J: TRBJ2-7
D: TRBD1
size: few
V: TRBV6-5
DNA: TGTGCCAGCAGTTACTGGGGGACAGGGAGCTCCTACGAGCAGTACTTC
CDR3: CASSYWGTGSSYEQYF

J: TRBJ2-1
D: TRBD2
size: .
V: TRBV20-1
DNA: TGCAGTCCCCAAAGGACTAGCGGGGGTATCTACAATGAGCAGTTCTTC
CDR3: CSPQRTSGGIYNEQFF

J: TRBJ2-3
D: .
size: few
V: TRBV15
DNA: TGTGCCACCAGCATCCGCGGCACAGATACGCAGTATTTT
CDR3: CATSIRGTDTQYF

J: TRBJ2-7
D: .
size: .
V: TRBV11-2
DNA: TGTGCCAGCAGTTCGGTTTTGGGGGTAGGCTACGAGCAGTACTTC
CDR3: CASSSVLGVGYEQYF

J: TRBJ2-7
D: .
size: .
V: TRBV6-2/TRBV6-3
DNA: TGTGCCAGCAACCCAAATCCGACCCGAAGGTACGAGCAGTACTTC
CDR3: CASNPNPTRRYEQYF

J: TRBJ2-2
D: .
size: few
V: TRBV29-1
DNA: TGCAGCGTGGGTGGCGGGACGTACACCGGGGAGCTGTTTTTT
CDR3: CSVGGGTYTGELFF

J: TRBJ2-3
D: .
size: .
V: TRBV10-2
DNA: TGCGCCAGCAGCGATACTAGCAGCAGCACAGATACGCAGTATTTT
CDR3: CASSDTSSSTDTQYF

J: TRBJ2-1
D: TRBD2
size: few
V: TRBV29-1
DNA: TGCAGCATTTCTAGCGGTTCCTACAATGAGCAGTTCTTC
CDR3: CSISSGSYNEQFF

J: TRBJ2-5
D: .
size: .
V: TRBV7-2
DNA: TGTGCCAGCAGCACCGGACTGTCCCAAGAGACCCAGTACTTC
CDR3: CASSTGLSQETQYF

J: TRBJ2-1
D: .
size: few
V: TRBV2
DNA: TGTGCCAGTCGGCTAGCGCACAGCTCCTACAATGAGCAGTTCTTC
CDR3: CASRLAHSSYNEQFF

J: TRBJ1-6
D: .
size: few
V: TRBV7-9
DNA: TGTGCCAGCAGCTTAGGGGGCAGGGGCTATTCACCCCTCCACTTT
CDR3: CASSLGGRGYSPLHF

J: TRBJ2-2
D: TRBD2
size: many
V: TRBV10-3
DNA: TGTGCCATCAGTGAGTCCGGGGCGGGAGGGCCGAACACCGGGGAGCTGTTTTTT
CDR3: CAISESGAGGPNTGELFF

J: TRBJ1-1
D: .
size: few
V: TRBV20-1
DNA: TGCAGTGCGGGGGGACCGATGAACACTGAAGCTTTCTTT
CDR3: CSAGGPMNTEAFF

J: TRBJ2-2
D: .
size: .
V: TRBV20-1
DNA: TGCAGTGCTAGACTTGGACGGAACACCGGGGAGCTGTTTTTT
CDR3: CSARLGRNTGELFF

J: TRBJ2-1
D: TRBD2
size: many
V: TRBV7-2
DNA: TGTGCCAGCAGCTCCTCCGGGACTAGCGGGGGGTGGTCCCAGTTCTTC
CDR3: CASSSSGTSGGWSQFF

J: TRBJ2-7
D: .
size: .
V: TRBV15
DNA: TGTGCCACCAGCAGAGATCCAGGTTACGAGCAGTACTTC
CDR3: CATSRDPGYEQYF

J: TRBJ2-1
D: TRBD2
size: .
V: TRBV5-1
DNA: TGCGCCAGCAGCTCGGGCGGGGGAGGAAACAATGAGCAGTTCTTC
CDR3: CASSSGGGGNNEQFF

J: TRBJ2-3
D: .
size: .
V: TRBV19
DNA: TGTGCCACCAAAGATCGGGACACAGATACGCAGTATTTT
CDR3: CATKDRDTDTQYF

J: TRBJ2-7
D: .
size: .
V: TRBV27
DNA: TGTGCCAGCAGTTTTGGTTTGGGGGAGCAGTACTTC
CDR3: CASSFGLGEQYF

J: TRBJ2-7
D: TRBD2
size: many
V: TRBV29-1
DNA: TGCAGCGTTGAACCAGCGGGAGGGAACGAGCAGTACTTC
CDR3: CSVEPAGGNEQYF

J: TRBJ2-7
D: .
size: few
V: TRBV6-6
DNA: TGTGCCAGCAGTTCTGGGTATGGCTACGAGCAGTACTTC
CDR3: CASSSGYGYEQYF

J: TRBJ1-1
D: .
size: few
V: TRBV24-1
DNA: TGTGCCACCAGTGATTTAAACCGAATGAACACTGAAGCTTTCTTT
CDR3: CATSDLNRMNTEAFF

J: TRBJ2-2
D: TRBD2
size: .
V: TRBV25-1
DNA: TGTGCCAGCAGGGGGGGCGCTAGCGGGAGTGGGGAGCTGTTTTTT
CDR3: CASRGGASGSGELFF

J: TRBJ2-3
D: TRBD2
size: few
V: TRBV5-5
DNA: TGTGCCAGCAGCCGGGCTAGCGGGCTCGTAGATACGCAGTATTTT
CDR3: CASSRASGLVDTQYF

J: TRBJ2-2
D: .
size: many
V: TRBV12-3/TRBV12-4
DNA: TGTGCCAGCAGTTTAGAGCAACAGACCGGGGAGCTGTTTTTT
CDR3: CASSLEQQTGELFF

J: TRBJ2-1
D: TRBD1
size: few
V: TRBV28
DNA: TGTGCCAGCAGGACCGCCACAGGGGGCTCCTACAATGAGCAGTTCTTC
CDR3: CASRTATGGSYNEQFF

J: TRBJ2-5
D: .
size: many
V: TRBV6-5
DNA: TGTGCCAGCAGTTCGACAAAAGAGACCCAGTACTTC
CDR3: CASSSTKETQYF